One and the same sample provided the 27 T cell receptor beta chains below, sequenced in a study of radiotherapy plus CTLA-4 blockade in lung cancer. Profiled with immunoSEQ multiplex PCR; TCRdb holds only in-frame clones, not every one. The table includes 39,000 or so clones, over 65% detected once. The source material was peripheral blood, sampled from a patient treated with radiotherapy plus ipilimumab. The receptors derive from a human donor with non-small cell lung cancer who had stable disease on radiotherapy plus ipilimumab.

This clone is a singleton in its sample. The chain couples TRBV19 to TRBJ1-2; 8 bases map to TRBD1. Germline CDR1 and CDR2: LNHDA and SQIVND (reference sequence). J gave up 8 bases and V 5 bases, and 7 bases lay outside the gene matches. The CDR3 covers 13 residues. CDR3 DNA: TGTGCCAGTAGTGCACAGGGGGGCTGGGGCTACACCTTC. Translating gives CASSAQGGWGYTF.

The sample holds a few counts of this clone. The chain joins TRBV6-1 to TRBJ2-2; D is possibly TRBD1 (5 bases). V was trimmed by 7 bases and J by 1 base, leaving 13 bases between them. This CDR3 has 15 amino acids. The germline CDR1 and CDR2 sequences are MNHNS and SASEGT. CDR3 nucleotides: TGTGCCAGCACCGTAGACAGTTTGAACACCGGGGAGCTGTTTTTT. Translated, it gives CASTVDSLNTGELFF.

The chain uses TRBV6-1 and TRBJ2-7; 7 bases fit TRBD2. The V and J ends lost 5 bases and 4 bases, in that order; junction bases with no gene match: 11. The germline V gene encodes CDR1 MNHNS and CDR2 SASEGT. The CDR3 is 15 amino acids. This CDR3 is CASSPRGGKDYEQYF. The CDR3 nucleotides read TGTGCCAGCAGTCCTCGGGGAGGGAAGGATTACGAGCAGTACTTC.

The J gene is TRBJ1-1, the V gene TRBV27; D may be TRBD1 (6 bases). V was trimmed by 5 bases and J by 1 base, leaving 11 bases between them. Germline-derived CDR1 and CDR2 are MNHEY and SMNVEV (reference sequence). The CDR3 loop spans 14 amino acids. The CDR3 sequence is CASSQGQRNTEAFF. The CDR3 nucleotides read TGTGCCAGCAGTCAAGGACAGCGGAACACTGAAGCTTTCTTT.

The chain combines TRBV19 with TRBJ1-3, with a possible D match to TRBD1 (5 bases). Germline values: CDR1 LNHDA, CDR2 SQIVND (reference sequence). Between the trimmed V and J ends, which lost 10 bases and 0 bases, there was a span of 16 bases. CDR3 length equals 15 residues. In DNA form, the CDR3 reads TGTGCCACCCTGCCGGGGGGGAGCTCTGGAAACACCATATATTTT. Translated: CATLPGGSSGNTIYF.

This chain joins TRBV2 and TRBJ1-2; 7 positions match TRBD1. Germline assignment: CDR1 SNHLY and CDR2 FYNNEI. Germline trimming cut 8 bases from V and 5 bases from J; bases unmatched to any gene: 5. The CDR3 has 12 residues. The CDR3 region is CASGDRVYGYTF. The CDR3 nucleotides are TGTGCCAGCGGCGACAGGGTTTATGGCTACACCTTC. The whole variable domain, remainder taken from reference TRBV2 and TRBJ1-2, is EPEVTQTPSHQVTQMGQEVILRCVPISNHLYFYWYRQILGQKVEFLVSFYNNEISEKSEIFDDQFSVERPDGSNFTLKIRSTKLEDSAMYFCASGDRVYGYTFGSGTRLTVV.

The chain links TRBV7-9 to TRBJ1-6; D possibly corresponds to TRBD1 (6 bases). The V and J ends lost 2 bases and 5 bases respectively, with 10 bases between them. This CDR3 has 15 residues. The germline V gene encodes CDR1 SEHNR and CDR2 FQNEAQ (reference sequence). CDR3 DNA: TGTGCCAGCAGCTTATACGGACAGAATAATTCACCCCTCCACTTT. As protein: CASSLYGQNNSPLHF.

Within the sample, this clone is medium-sized. The chain uses TRBV9 and TRBJ2-1; no definite D call. The CDR3 runs to 14 residues. Trimming removed 1 base at V and 0 bases at J, with 5 bases between. Germline V gene lookup returns CDR1 SGDLS and CDR2 YYNGEE. CDR3 coding DNA: TGTGCCAGCAGCGTAATACCCTCCTACAATGAGCAGTTCTTC. Residues: CASSVIPSYNEQFF.

This chain joins TRBV11-2 and TRBJ1-1; 11 nucleotides agree with TRBD1. V was pared by 4 bases and J by 11 bases, with 3 bases of the junction left unmatched. CDR1 and CDR2 from the germline V gene are SGHAT and FQNNGV. The CDR3 is 12 residues long. CDR3 nucleotide sequence: TGTGCCAGCAGCTGGGGACAGGGGGATGCTTTCTTT. It codes for CASSWGQGDAFF.

This chain uses TRBV7-9 with TRBJ1-1; D unresolved. Germline values: CDR1 SEHNR, CDR2 FQNEAQ (reference sequence). CDR3 length: 13 amino acids. Trimming took off 4 bases at V and 3 bases at J, with 9 bases between the two ends. CDR3: CASSSYVDTEAFF. As DNA, the CDR3 is TGTGCCAGCAGCTCGTATGTCGACACTGAAGCTTTCTTT.

The chain is built from TRBV28 and TRBJ2-2; 9 bases map to TRBD1. Germline trimming cut 6 bases from V and 3 bases from J; bases unmatched to any gene: 5. This CDR3 is built from 15 residues. The germline CDR1 and CDR2 sequences are MDHEN and SYDVKM. As DNA, the CDR3 is TGTGCCAGCAGGTCCGGGACAGGGTACACCGGGGAGCTGTTTTTT. As protein: CASRSGTGYTGELFF. The complete variable domain, with remaining parts taken from reference TRBV28 and TRBJ2-2, reads DVKVTQSSRYLVKRTGEKVFLECVQDMDHENMFWYRQDPGLGLRLIYFSYDVKMKEKGDIPEGYSVSREKKERFSLILESASTNQTSMYLCASRSGTGYTGELFFGEGSRLTVL.

The rearrangement joins TRBV6-4 to TRBJ1-2; D gene ambiguous. The germline V gene encodes CDR1 MRHNA and CDR2 SNTAGT. The germline V and J ends were trimmed by 5 bases and 4 bases, with 23 bases remaining between them. The CDR3 length is 17 residues. The CDR3 loop reads CASSHHSPHGKTYGYTF. DNA of the CDR3: TGTGCCAGCAGTCATCATAGCCCACACGGAAAGACCTATGGCTACACCTTC.

V and J are TRBV21-1 and TRBJ1-2; the DNA was not used to check the table's D call, TRBD1. TRBV21-1 is assigned pseudogene status. The CDR3 spans 14 residues. CDR3 in DNA: TGTGCCAGCAGCAAAGCGGGGCAGCCTGGTGGCTACACCTTC. Translation: CASSKAGQPGGYTF.

The chain combines TRBV7-2 with TRBJ1-3; D is unclear. The CDR3 consists of 16 residues. The germline V gene encodes CDR1 SGHTA and CDR2 FQGNSA. V dropped 3 bases and J dropped 0 bases, with 12 bases sitting between them. CDR3 loop: CASSFMMSGSGNTIYF. CDR3 in DNA: TGTGCCAGCAGCTTTATGATGTCCGGCTCTGGAAACACCATATATTTT.

The chain carries TRBV29-1 and TRBJ2-7; D is uncertain. Germline lookup yields CDR1 SQVTM and CDR2 ANQGSEA. This CDR3 has 12 amino acids. V was cut by 4 bases and J by 0 bases, with 7 bases left in between. The CDR3 sequence: CSVVSDSYEQYF. The CDR3 region has the DNA TGCAGCGTTGTGTCAGACTCCTACGAGCAGTACTTC.

The rearrangement links TRBV19 to TRBJ1-2; 12 bases fit TRBD1. V shed 5 bases and J 0 bases; nucleotides not matched to a gene: 7. Per germline, CDR1 LNHDA and CDR2 SQIVND (reference sequence). This CDR3 region has 17 residues. In nucleotides, the CDR3 is TGTGCCAGTAGTCATCCGGGACAGGGGGCTCCTAACTATGGCTACACCTTC. It translates to CASSHPGQGAPNYGYTF.

The V and J genes are TRBV5-1 and TRBJ1-6; the D is unclear. This CDR3 has 16 residues. Between the trimmed V and J ends, which lost 0 bases and 0 bases, there was a span of 7 bases. The germline V gene encodes CDR1 SGHRS and CDR2 YFSETQ. CDR3 region: CASSLGASSYNSPLHF. CDR3 DNA: TGCGCCAGCAGCTTGGGGGCGAGCTCCTATAATTCACCCCTCCACTTT. The variable domain in full, completed from reference TRBV5-1 and TRBJ1-6, reads KAGVTQTPRYLIKTRGQQVTLSCSPISGHRSVSWYQQTPGQGLQFLFEYFSETQRNKGNFPGRFSGRQFSNSRSEMNVSTLELGDSALYLCASSLGASSYNSPLHFGNGTRLTVT.

The chain joins TRBV7-8 to TRBJ2-2; D is perhaps TRBD1 (6 bases). Trimming left V 3 bases short and J 6 bases short, with 8 bases between. From germline, CDR1 is SGHVS and CDR2 FQNEAQ. There are 13 residues in the CDR3. The CDR3 spells CASSFNRAGELFF. The DNA for the CDR3 is TGTGCCAGCAGCTTTAACAGGGCCGGGGAGCTGTTTTTT. Full variable domain (remainder filled in from reference TRBV7-8 and TRBJ2-2): GAGVSQSPRYKVAKRGQDVALRCDPISGHVSLFWYQQALGQGPEFLTYFQNEAQLDKSGLPSDRFFAERPEGSVSTLKIQRTQQEDSAVYLCASSFNRAGELFFGEGSRLTVL.

The gene calls are TRBV7-2 and TRBJ1-6; D uncertain. The CDR3 is 15 residues long. V was trimmed by 2 bases and J by 9 bases, leaving 14 bases between them. The germline V gene encodes CDR1 SGHTA and CDR2 FQGNSA. As DNA, the CDR3 is TGTGCCAGCAGCTTATGGGCAAAAGAAACTTCACCCCTCCACTTT. Encoded protein: CASSLWAKETSPLHF.

The chain is built from TRBV7-8 and TRBJ1-4; possible D gene TRBD1, 6 bases. The CDR3 is 15 amino acids. Per the germline V gene, CDR1 is SGHVS and CDR2 is FQNEAQ. With 1 base removed from V and 4 bases from J, the gap between germline ends came to 10 bases. DNA of the CDR3: TGTGCCAGCAGCTTAGGGACAGATGGTAATGAAAAACTGTTTTTT. This translates into CASSLGTDGNEKLFF.

The rearrangement joins TRBV9 to TRBJ1-2; 7 bases agree with TRBD1. CDR1 and CDR2 from the germline V gene are SGDLS and YYNGEE. There are 13 residues in the CDR3. J was trimmed by 7 bases and V by 5 bases; bases with no gene match: 8. The CDR3 protein is CASSGTDQAGYTF. CDR3 coding DNA: TGTGCCAGCAGTGGGACAGACCAGGCTGGCTACACCTTC.

The rearrangement links TRBV28 to TRBJ1-6, with D maybe TRBD1 (5 bases). The CDR3 is 15 residues long. Trimming cost V 8 bases and J 9 bases, with 20 bases left between them. CDR1 is MDHEN, CDR2 SYDVKM, per germline. CDR3: CASLLGAGLISPLHF. In DNA form, the CDR3 reads TGTGCCAGCCTACTCGGGGCAGGGTTAATTTCACCCCTCCACTTT.

The chain couples TRBV7-9 to TRBJ1-1, with TRBD1 as a possible D gene (5 bases). The CDR3 totals 16 residues. V shed 7 bases and J shed 11 bases, with 29 bases lying between them. CDR1 and CDR2 (germline): SEHNR, FQNEAQ (reference sequence). The CDR3 loop is CASTLGRRTGLEGAFF. The CDR3 nucleotides read TGTGCCAGCACCTTGGGGCGACGTACAGGCCTAGAAGGGGCTTTCTTT.

V gene TRBV6-1 combines with J gene TRBJ1-1; no definite D call. Germline V CDR1 and CDR2: MNHNS, SASEGT. CDR3 size: 11 residues. V was clipped by 5 bases and J by 2 bases, with 3 bases between them. CDR3 DNA: TGTGCCAGCAGTCGAAACACTGAAGCTTTCTTT. As protein: CASSRNTEAFF.

This chain connects TRBV6-5 to TRBJ1-4, with 7 positions matching TRBD1. CDR1 and CDR2 (germline): MNHEY, SVGAGI. With 4 bases clipped from V and 0 bases from J, the junction kept 2 bases outside the gene matches. This CDR3 is built from 15 residues. CDR3 nucleotide sequence: TGTGCCAGCAGTTTTCAGGGGGCAACTAATGAAAAACTGTTTTTT. Translating it yields CASSFQGATNEKLFF.

The V gene is TRBV25-1, the J gene TRBJ1-6; D is perhaps TRBD1 (6 bases). The V and J ends lost 3 bases and 5 bases respectively, with 17 bases between them. Germline assignment: CDR1 MGHDK and CDR2 SYGVNS. CDR3 length: 17 amino acids. The CDR3 loop reads CASSDVSWAGDNSPLHF. CDR3 in DNA: TGTGCCAGCAGTGACGTCTCCTGGGCAGGGGATAATTCACCCCTCCACTTT.

As DNA, the CDR3 is TGCGCCAGCAGCCAAGAAATTCCGAGCCTGGGCACAGATACGCAGTATTTT. This codes for CASSQEIPSLGTDTQYF. This sequence joins TRBV4-3 and TRBJ2-3; no definite D call. Germline CDR1 is LGHNA and CDR2 is YSLEER. Trimming removed 0 bases at V and 1 base at J, with 14 bases between. The CDR3 is 17 amino acids.